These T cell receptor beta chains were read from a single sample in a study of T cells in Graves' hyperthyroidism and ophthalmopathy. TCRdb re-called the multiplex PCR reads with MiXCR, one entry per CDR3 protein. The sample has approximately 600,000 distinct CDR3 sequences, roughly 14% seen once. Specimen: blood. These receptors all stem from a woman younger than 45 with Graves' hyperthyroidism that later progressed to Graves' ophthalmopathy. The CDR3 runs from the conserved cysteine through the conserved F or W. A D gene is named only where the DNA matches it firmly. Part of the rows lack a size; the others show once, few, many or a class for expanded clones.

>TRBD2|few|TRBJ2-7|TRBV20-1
CSGETSAGSYEQYF
TGCAGTGGGGAAACTAGCGCCGGCTCCTACGAGCAGTACTTC
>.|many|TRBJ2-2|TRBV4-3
CASSRNIGASVGGELFF
TGCGCCAGCAGCCGGAACATCGGGGCTTCAGTGGGCGGGGAGCTGTTTTTT
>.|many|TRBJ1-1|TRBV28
CASSPAGQNTEAFF
TGTGCCAGCAGCCCCGCAGGACAGAACACTGAAGCTTTCTTT
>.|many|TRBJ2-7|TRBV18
CASSPGGLSSYEQYF
TGTGCCAGCTCACCAGGAGGTTTAAGTAGCTACGAGCAGTACTTC
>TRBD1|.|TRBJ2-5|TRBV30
CAWIGGQGASRRTQYF
TGTGCCTGGATCGGAGGGCAGGGGGCCTCTCGGAGGACCCAGTACTTC
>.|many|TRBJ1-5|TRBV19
CASSKAHSNQPQHF
TGTGCCAGTAGTAAGGCCCATAGCAATCAGCCCCAGCATTTT
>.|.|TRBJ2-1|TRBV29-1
CSVGPSPSGTYNEQFF
TGCAGCGTTGGCCCCTCTCCGAGCGGCACCTACAATGAGCAGTTCTTC
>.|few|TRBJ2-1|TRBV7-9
CASSLWSGAVSSYNEQFF
TGTGCCAGCAGCTTATGGTCGGGAGCGGTTAGCTCCTACAATGAGCAGTTCTTC
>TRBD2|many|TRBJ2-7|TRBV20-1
CSARSGPHASYEQYF
TGCAGTGCCCGTAGCGGGCCTCATGCGTCCTACGAGCAGTACTTC
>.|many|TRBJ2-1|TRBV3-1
CASSPLKRRPPYNEQFF
TGTGCCAGCAGCCCCCTTAAGAGGAGACCCCCCTACAATGAGCAGTTCTTC
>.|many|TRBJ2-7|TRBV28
CASSVLAPAYEQYF
TGTGCCAGCAGCGTACTAGCTCCCGCCTACGAGCAGTACTTC
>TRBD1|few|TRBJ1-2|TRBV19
CASSETGGGYGYTF
TGTGCCAGTAGTGAAACAGGGGGCGGCTATGGCTACACCTTC
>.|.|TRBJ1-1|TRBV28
CASSPLQAIPRTEAFF
TGTGCCAGCAGTCCCCTGCAGGCGATCCCGAGAACTGAAGCTTTCTTT
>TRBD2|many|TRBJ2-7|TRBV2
CASSEGPGLGHYEQYF
TGTGCCAGCAGTGAAGGCCCGGGACTAGGGCACTACGAGCAGTACTTC
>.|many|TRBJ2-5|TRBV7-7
CASSFRRGMEETQYF
TGTGCTAGCAGCTTCAGGAGGGGGATGGAAGAGACCCAGTACTTC
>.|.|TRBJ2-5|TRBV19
CASSVLSGETQYF
TGTGCCAGTAGTGTCCTCTCGGGTGAGACCCAGTACTTC
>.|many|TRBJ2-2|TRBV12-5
CASGSPIGVNTGELFF
TGTGCTAGTGGGAGCCCCATCGGGGTGAACACCGGGGAGCTGTTTTTT
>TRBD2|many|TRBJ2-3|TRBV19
CASSKRLAGGPDTQYF
TGTGCCAGTAGTAAACGACTAGCGGGAGGGCCAGATACGCAGTATTTT
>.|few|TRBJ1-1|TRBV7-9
CASRQSFMNTEAFF
TGTGCCAGCAGACAGAGCTTCATGAACACTGAAGCTTTCTTT
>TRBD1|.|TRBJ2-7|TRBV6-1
CASSPAFKGQGSSYEQYF
TGTGCCAGCAGTCCCGCGTTTAAGGGACAGGGTTCCTCCTACGAGCAGTACTTC
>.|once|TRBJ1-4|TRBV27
CASSLQASGETEKLFF
TGTGCCAGCAGTTTACAGGCGTCCGGCGAGACTGAAAAGCTGTTTTTT
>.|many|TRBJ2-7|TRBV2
CASIVLLSRAYEQYF
TGTGCCAGCATAGTATTGTTATCCAGGGCCTACGAGCAGTACTTC
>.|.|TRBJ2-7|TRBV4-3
CASSQVMGDKGQYF
TGCGCCAGCAGCCAAGTTATGGGGGATAAGGGGCAGTACTTC
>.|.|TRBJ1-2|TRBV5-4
CASRPPGWQNYGYTF
TGTGCCAGCAGACCCCCCGGATGGCAGAACTATGGCTACACCTTC
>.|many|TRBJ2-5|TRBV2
CANSQNSQETQYF
TGTGCCAACTCCCAGAACAGCCAAGAGACCCAGTACTTC
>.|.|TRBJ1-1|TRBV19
CASSIGTGGYPEAFF
TGTGCCAGTAGTATCGGGACGGGGGGATACCCCGAAGCTTTCTTT
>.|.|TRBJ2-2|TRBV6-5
CASSYSVYTGELFF
TGTGCCAGCAGTTACTCGGTGTACACCGGGGAGCTGTTTTTT
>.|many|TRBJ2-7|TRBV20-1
CSASAAYSYEQYF
TGCAGTGCTAGCGCGGCCTACTCCTACGAGCAGTACTTC
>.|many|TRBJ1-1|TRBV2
CASSGGAGTNTEAFF
TGTGCCAGCAGTGGGGGGGCAGGGACGAACACTGAAGCTTTCTTT
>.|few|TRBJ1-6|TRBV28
CASSPGAVTLHF
TGTGCCAGCAGCCCCGGGGCCGTCACCCTCCACTTT
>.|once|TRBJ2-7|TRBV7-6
CASSLLPTSRHEQYF
TGTGCCAGCAGCCTCCTCCCGACTAGTAGGCACGAGCAGTACTTC
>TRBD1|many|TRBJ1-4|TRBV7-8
CASSSRTGVNEKLFF
TGTGCCAGCAGCTCGAGGACAGGGGTTAATGAAAAACTGTTTTTT
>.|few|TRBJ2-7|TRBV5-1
CASSSTGREEQYF
TGCGCCAGCAGCTCGACAGGGCGGGAGGAGCAGTACTTC
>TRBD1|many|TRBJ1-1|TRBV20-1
CSATPGQGADTEAFF
TGCAGTGCCACCCCCGGACAGGGGGCGGACACTGAAGCTTTCTTT
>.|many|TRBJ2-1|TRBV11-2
CASSPMGVDYNEQFF
TGTGCCAGCAGCCCGATGGGGGTGGACTACAATGAGCAGTTCTTC
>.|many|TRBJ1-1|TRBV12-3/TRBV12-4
CASSSTGNTEAFF
TGTGCCAGCAGTTCAACAGGGAACACTGAAGCTTTCTTT
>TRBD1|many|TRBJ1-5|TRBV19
CASSPTGEQPQHF
TGTGCCAGTAGTCCAACAGGGGAGCAGCCCCAGCATTTT
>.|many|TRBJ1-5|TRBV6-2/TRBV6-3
CASSYGGSPGRVAQHF
TGTGCCAGCAGTTACGGGGGCAGCCCAGGGAGGGTAGCCCAGCATTTT
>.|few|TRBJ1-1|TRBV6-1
CASSSYQIGDLVAEAFF
TGTGCCAGCAGTTCCTACCAGATTGGGGATCTGGTCGCTGAAGCTTTCTTT
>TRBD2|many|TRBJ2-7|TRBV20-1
CSALDSGRVDEQYF
TGCAGTGCTCTAGATAGCGGGAGAGTCGACGAGCAGTACTTC
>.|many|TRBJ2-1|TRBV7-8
CASSHRGGGQFF
TGTGCCAGCAGCCATAGGGGGGGGGGGCAGTTCTTC
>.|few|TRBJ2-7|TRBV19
CASSNGQINEQYF
TGTGCCAGTAGTAACGGACAGATCAACGAGCAGTACTTC
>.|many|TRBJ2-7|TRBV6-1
CASSSPLRWGSYEQYF
TGTGCCAGCAGTTCCCCACTGAGGTGGGGCTCCTACGAGCAGTACTTC
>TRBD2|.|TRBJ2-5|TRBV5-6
CASNLVFGGSSYF
TGTGCCAGCAACTTGGTTTTCGGCGGGAGCTCATACTTC
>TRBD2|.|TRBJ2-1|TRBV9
CASSVGYLAGGPGEQFF
TGTGCCAGCAGCGTAGGATATCTAGCGGGAGGGCCGGGAGAGCAGTTCTTC
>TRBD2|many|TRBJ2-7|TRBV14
CASSQDLTGGWGEQYF
TGTGCCAGCAGCCAAGATCTGACGGGAGGGTGGGGCGAGCAGTACTTC
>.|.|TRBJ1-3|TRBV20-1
CSASTETAGNTIYF
TGCAGTGCTAGCACCGAAACGGCTGGAAACACCATATATTTT
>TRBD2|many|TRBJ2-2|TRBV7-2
CASSFAGGTSGRGNTGELFF
TGTGCCAGCAGCTTTGCCGGAGGGACTAGCGGGAGGGGGAACACCGGGGAGCTGTTTTTT
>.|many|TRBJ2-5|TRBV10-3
CAISGASEEETQYF
TGTGCCATCAGTGGTGCTAGCGAAGAAGAGACCCAGTACTTC
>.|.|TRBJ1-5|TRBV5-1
CASSLEGSLGQPQHF
TGCGCCAGCAGCTTGGAAGGGTCTCTGGGTCAGCCCCAGCATTTT
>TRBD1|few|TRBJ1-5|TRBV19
CASSIMPGQGNQPQHF
TGTGCCAGTAGTATAATGCCGGGACAGGGGAATCAGCCCCAGCATTTT
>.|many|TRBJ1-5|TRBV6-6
CASSYSGVQRQPQHF
TGTGCCAGCAGTTATTCGGGGGTTCAAAGGCAGCCCCAGCATTTT
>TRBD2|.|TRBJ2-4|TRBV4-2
CASSQEASGISDIQYF
TGTGCCAGCAGCCAAGAGGCTAGCGGGATATCGGACATTCAGTACTTC
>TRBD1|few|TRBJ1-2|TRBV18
CASSSNGDRANYGYTF
TGTGCCAGCTCATCGAATGGGGACAGAGCTAACTATGGCTACACCTTC